The present entry profiles one TCR beta chain with its context. The antigen is unknown. This entry comes from a study of cytomegalovirus exposure and HLA in healthy donors. Across the whole study: Of over 350 genotyped donors, roughly 76% grouped in the Caucasian-associated ancestry cluster.

Broader study findings: Researchers reportedly found TCR beta sequences accurately predicted most subjects' HLA-A and HLA-B alleles. Presence/absence analyses took donor sequencing depth as roughly uniform. Per published reports, the classifier diagnosed cytomegalovirus status with high specificity and sensitivity.

The PCR used 60 Vbeta and 13 Jbeta primers. TCRdb keeps only in-frame clones here, not all; method: immunoSEQ multiplex PCR. Altogether about 270,000 clones are present, 65% to 85% being singletons, with the ten largest covering approximately 2.5%. The source of this sequence is a female donor in good health and CMV-seronegative. Source material: PBMCs.

CDR3: CSVRQGNSPLHF. CDR3 DNA: TGCAGCGTGAGACAGGGTAATTCACCCCTCCACTTT. This sequence joins TRBV29-1 and TRBJ1-6; TRBD1 aligns across 7 bases. Per germline, CDR1 SQVTM and CDR2 ANQGSEA. The CDR3 is made up of 12 amino acids. Trimming took 6 bases from V and 6 from J; bases not matched to a gene: 2. The whole variable domain, filled in from reference TRBV29-1 and TRBJ1-6, reads SAVISQKPSRDICQRGTSLTIQCQVDSQVTMMFWYRQQPGQSLTLIATANQGSEATYESGFVIDKFPISRPNLTFSTLTVSNMSPEDSSIYLCSVRQGNSPLHFGNGTRLTVT.